Below, 32 T cell receptor beta chains from the same sample are listed, as sequenced in a study of blood T cell repertoires in COVID-19 (dated by TCRdb to between 2020 and 2021). Preparation of the library involved the immunoSEQ multiplex PCR assay. TCRdb took over this immuneACCESS table, retaining in-frame rearrangements with V and J assigned. Such tables are incomplete; in checked studies, under half of the missing clones stem from an unresolved V gene, and the remainder is unexplained. Counted in this sample were 350,000 to 500,000 clones; approximately 90% of them appeared once. Of the sample, 0.7% to 1% falls within the top ten clones. Input material: peripheral blood. The receptors derive from a man aged 18 to 30 with COVID-19, enrolled during active disease.

The count of this clone is one. The rearrangement uses TRBV24-1 and TRBJ2-5; TRBD1 might be the D (6 bases). V was clipped by 2 bases and J by 4 bases, with 10 bases between them. The CDR3 is made up of 14 amino acids. Germline loops: CDR1 KGHDR, CDR2 SFDVKD. CDR3 bases: TGTGCCACCAGTGATTATGGGACACCAGAGACCCAGTACTTC. Translation: CATSDYGTPETQYF.

The rearrangement links TRBV14 to TRBJ2-2; 8 nucleotides agree with TRBD2. The ends lost 5 bases at V and 1 base at J; junction bases unmatched: 6. Germline CDR1 is SGHDN and CDR2 is FVKESK. The CDR3 is 16 amino acids. The CDR3 loop is CASSSSGRVNTGELFF. The CDR3 DNA reads as TGTGCCAGCAGCTCCAGCGGGAGAGTGAACACCGGGGAGCTGTTTTTT.

This sequence joins TRBV18 and TRBJ2-1; D unclear. The germline CDR1 and CDR2 sequences are KGHSH and LQKENI. The CDR3 length is 15 residues. With 3 bases removed from V and 0 bases from J, the gap between germline ends came to 9 bases. CDR3 in DNA: TGTGCCAGCTCACCCCTCCCCAGCTCCTACAATGAGCAGTTCTTC. Its protein is CASSPLPSSYNEQFF.

This chain joins TRBV19 and TRBJ2-1; the D is unclear. CDR3 size: 14 residues. V was clipped by 0 bases and J by 5 bases, with 8 bases between them. From germline, CDR1 is LNHDA and CDR2 SQIVND (reference sequence). CDR3 in DNA: TGTGCCAGTAGTATAGATAGCAGAGACAATGAGCAGTTCTTC. Encoded protein: CASSIDSRDNEQFF.

The genes are TRBV2 and TRBJ2-7; D gene unclear. Deletions cut 4 bases from V and 3 bases from J, with 10 bases between. This CDR3 is 13 amino acids long. The germline V gene has CDR1 SNHLY and CDR2 FYNNEI. CDR3 loop: CASSGVAVYEQYF. The CDR3 DNA follows: TGTGCCAGCAGTGGTGTGGCTGTCTACGAGCAGTACTTC.

The rearrangement joins TRBV27 to TRBJ1-1, with a weak D call TRBD1 (6 bases). Trimming cost V 5 bases and J 4 bases, with 20 bases left between them. This CDR3 region has 16 residues. CDR1 MNHEY and CDR2 SMNVEV come from the germline V gene (reference sequence). DNA of the CDR3: TGTGCCAGCAGTCAACACCGGGACACCCAGAGCACTGAAGCTTTCTTT. It is translated as CASSQHRDTQSTEAFF.

The chain combines TRBV3-1 (or the pseudogene TRBV3-2) with TRBJ1-1; the match to TRBD1 covers 7 bases. Germline assignment: CDR1 LGHDT and CDR2 YNNKEL (reference sequence). The CDR3 is made up of 15 amino acids. V lost 3 bases, J lost 1 base, and 5 bases stayed unmatched. Written as DNA, the CDR3 is TGTGCCAGCAGCCATAGACAGGGCGCGAACACTGAAGCTTTCTTT. Its translation: CASSHRQGANTEAFF.

The chain couples TRBV7-9 to TRBJ2-1; D may be TRBD1 (5 bases). Germline lookup yields CDR1 SEHNR and CDR2 FQNEAQ (reference sequence). Trimming removed 5 bases at V and 5 bases at J, with 16 bases between. This CDR3 is 15 amino acids long. CDR3 sequence: CASSQGHGPNNEQFF. CDR3 bases: TGTGCCAGCAGCCAAGGACATGGGCCTAACAATGAGCAGTTCTTC.

The chain joins TRBV5-4 to TRBJ1-6, with 7 nucleotides matching TRBD1. The CDR3 is 16 amino acids. CDR1 is SGHNT and CDR2 is YYREEE in the germline V gene (reference sequence). The V and J ends lost 0 bases and 2 bases, in that order; junction bases with no gene match: 2. The CDR3 loop is CASSLAGGTYNSPLHF. In nucleotides, the CDR3 is TGTGCCAGCAGCTTGGCAGGGGGGACCTATAATTCACCCCTCCACTTT.

V and J are TRBV28 and TRBJ2-7, with D possibly being TRBD1 (6 bases). CDR1 is MDHEN, CDR2 SYDVKM, per germline. V was cut by 5 bases and J by 2 bases, with 13 bases left in between. The CDR3 runs to 14 residues. CDR3 loop: CASSSRDTPYEQYF. The DNA for the CDR3 is TGTGCCAGCAGTAGCCGGGACACCCCCTACGAGCAGTACTTC.

V and J are TRBV12-3 or TRBV12-4 and TRBJ2-1, with D maybe TRBD2 (5 bases). The CDR3 has 13 residues. Between the trimmed V and J ends, which lost 4 bases and 6 bases, there was a span of 10 bases. The CDR3 here is CASSSRLINEQFF. The CDR3 DNA is TGTGCCAGCAGTTCTCGACTAATCAATGAGCAGTTCTTC.

This clone was detected a few times. The chain links TRBV12-5 to TRBJ2-7, with 9 bases fitting TRBD1. The CDR3 extends over 15 amino acids. Germline V CDR1 and CDR2: LGHNT, FRNRAP. Trimming took 4 bases from V and 4 from J; bases not matched to a gene: 8. CDR3 nucleotide sequence: TGTGCTAGTGGTTCCCTCCACAGGGGGCGATACGAGCAGTACTTC. As protein: CASGSLHRGRYEQYF.

The rearrangement joins TRBV11-3 to TRBJ2-1; 10 positions agree with TRBD1. Per germline, CDR1 SGHNT and CDR2 YENEEA. Unmatched junction bases numbered 1, after V lost 4 bases and J lost 1 base. This CDR3 contains 15 residues. CDR3 sequence (DNA): TGTGCCAGCAGCTCGGGACAGGGGTCCTACAATGAGCAGTTCTTC. It encodes CASSSGQGSYNEQFF.

The chain links TRBV4-1 to TRBJ1-5; D gene uncertain. CDR1 and CDR2 from the germline V gene are MGHRA and YSYEKL. The CDR3 extends over 13 amino acids. V lost 1 base and J 3 bases, leaving 4 bases between the germline ends. CDR3 sequence (DNA): TGCGCCAGCAGCCAAGTTCTCAATCAGCCCCAGCATTTT. Encoded protein: CASSQVLNQPQHF.

A few counts support this clone. The same CDR3 also results from other DNA sequences found in this sample. The rearrangement links TRBV7-9 to TRBJ1-1, with D perhaps matching TRBD1 (6 bases). The germline CDR1 and CDR2 sequences are SEHNR and FQNEAQ (reference sequence). V was pared by 5 bases and J by 2 bases, with 15 bases between. The CDR3 covers 15 residues. The CDR3 loop is CASSPSGTPNTEAFF. CDR3 nucleotide sequence: TGTGCCAGCAGCCCCTCCGGGACACCCAACACTGAAGCTTTCTTT. Full variable domain (rest looked up from reference TRBV7-9 and TRBJ1-1): DTGVSQNPRHKITKRGQNVTFRCDPISEHNRLYWYRQTLGQGPEFLTYFQNEAQLEKSRLLSDRFSAERPKGSFSTLEIQRTEQGDSAMYLCASSPSGTPNTEAFFGQGTRLTVV.

V is TRBV7-8 and J is TRBJ2-7; D may be TRBD2 (5 bases). This CDR3 is 16 amino acids long. Germline V gives CDR1 SGHVS, CDR2 FQNEAQ. V dropped 1 base and J dropped 1 base, with 14 bases sitting between them. CDR3 DNA: TGTGCCAGCAGCTTAGGAGGGAATGGGTGGTCCTACGAGCAGTACTTC. It specifies CASSLGGNGWSYEQYF.

V and J are TRBV5-1 and TRBJ1-2; D is unclear. Germline values: CDR1 SGHRS, CDR2 YFSETQ. Trimming cost V 1 base and J 2 bases, with 6 bases left between them. This CDR3 is 13 amino acids long. CDR3: CASSLQENYGYTF. DNA of the CDR3: TGCGCCAGCAGCTTGCAGGAAAACTATGGCTACACCTTC.

This clone was observed many times. The chain is built from TRBV6-5 and TRBJ1-1; possibly TRBD1 for D (5 bases). From germline, CDR1 is MNHEY and CDR2 SVGAGI. V was pared by 6 bases and J by 0 bases, with 11 bases between. The CDR3 spans 14 residues. Written as DNA, the CDR3 is TGTGCCAGCAGCTTTCGGGGGGTGAACACTGAAGCTTTCTTT. Translated: CASSFRGVNTEAFF.

The V and J genes are TRBV12-3 or TRBV12-4 and TRBJ2-7; 8 nucleotides line up with TRBD1. V was clipped by 3 bases and J by 4 bases; unmatched bases: 2. This CDR3 contains 13 residues. The CDR3 DNA follows: TGTGCCAGCAGTTTCCGGGACAGGTACGAGCAGTACTTC. Translation: CASSFRDRYEQYF.

Comments on this clone: In the same sample, other DNA sequences code for this CDR3. V usage is TRBV27 and J usage is TRBJ1-2; 7 bases are shared with TRBD1. The CDR3 has 13 amino acids. Losses at the gene ends were 3 bases for V and 5 bases for J; bases not matched to a gene: 3. Germline lookup yields CDR1 MNHEY and CDR2 SMNVEV (reference sequence). CDR3: CASSLTGKYGYTF. The CDR3 DNA reads TGTGCCAGCAGTTTGACAGGGAAATATGGCTACACCTTC.

V usage is TRBV30 and J usage is TRBJ2-6, with D maybe TRBD2 (5 bases). The CDR3 totals 16 residues. Germline CDR1 is GTSNPN and CDR2 is SVGIG (reference sequence). The V end was cut by 1 base, the J end by 4 bases, with 14 bases between. The CDR3 bases are TGTGCCTGGAGTGGACACGCGGGTACCGGGGCCAACGTCCTGACTTTC. Protein: CAWSGHAGTGANVLTF.

This chain uses TRBV5-4 with TRBJ2-2; D is possibly TRBD2 (7 bases). CDR1 is SGHNT and CDR2 is YYREEE in the germline V gene (reference sequence). V lost 10 bases, J lost 3 bases, and 19 bases lay in between. This CDR3 region has 15 residues. CDR3 DNA: TGTGCCGGGAACGACGGGGGGCCGGACACCGGGGAGCTGTTTTTT. Its translation: CAGNDGGPDTGELFF.

The chain is built from TRBV6-5 and TRBJ1-6; D is uncertain. Trimming stripped 11 bases from V and 3 bases from J, with 11 bases between. Germline values: CDR1 MNHEY, CDR2 SVGAGI. CDR3 length: 13 residues. The CDR3 loop reads CASSRNYNSPLHF. The DNA for the CDR3 is TGTGCCTCGTCGCGGAACTATAATTCACCCCTCCACTTT.

This clone appeared once. The rearrangement uses TRBV5-5 and TRBJ2-3; D call uncertain. The CDR3 is 14 amino acids. CDR1 is SGHKS and CDR2 is YYEKEE in the germline V gene (reference sequence). V shed 3 bases and J shed 2 bases, with 10 bases lying between them. The CDR3 nucleotides read TGTGCCAGCAGCTCACAGAAATCCACAGATACGCAGTATTTT. It yields the protein CASSSQKSTDTQYF. The full variable domain, its missing parts supplied by reference TRBV5-5 and TRBJ2-3, is DAGVTQSPTHLIKTRGQQVTLRCSPISGHKSVSWYQQVLGQGPQFIFQYYEKEERGRGNFPDRFSARQFPNYSSELNVNALLLGDSALYLCASSSQKSTDTQYFGPGTRLTVL.

The rearrangement links TRBV5-1 to TRBJ1-2; 7 nucleotides match TRBD1. The junction had 11 bases not matched to a gene; V was cut back by 1 base and J by 2 bases. This CDR3 region has 17 residues. The germline V gene has CDR1 SGHRS and CDR2 YFSETQ. CDR3 in amino acids: CASSLLPPGDSNYGYTF. In DNA, the CDR3 is TGCGCCAGCAGCTTGCTGCCGCCAGGGGACAGCAACTATGGCTACACCTTC.

DNA of the CDR3: TGTGCCACCAGTGATTCCCCCGGGAGTAATGAGCAGTTCTTC. Its translation: CATSDSPGSNEQFF. The J gene is TRBJ2-1, the V gene TRBV24-1; D possibly corresponds to TRBD2 (6 bases). The germline V and J ends were trimmed by 2 bases and 7 bases, with 11 bases remaining between them. The length of the CDR3 is 14 residues. In germline, CDR1 is KGHDR, CDR2 SFDVKD.

V gene TRBV2 combines with J gene TRBJ1-1; maybe TRBD1 (6 bases). The CDR3 runs to 11 residues. The germline V gene has CDR1 SNHLY and CDR2 FYNNEI. V lost 7 bases and J lost 7, with 10 bases in between. CDR3 region: CASTGQLEAFF. The CDR3 nucleotides are TGTGCCAGCACCGGACAGCTTGAAGCTTTCTTT.

For the CDR3, the DNA is TGTGCCACCGATCCCCCTTTGCCAGGCCACGAGCAGTACTTC. Protein: CATDPPLPGHEQYF. The chain has TRBV6-5 and TRBJ2-7; no clear D gene. CDR1 and CDR2 (germline): MNHEY, SVGAGI. Trimming pared 10 bases from V and 5 bases from J, leaving 21 bases between. The CDR3 extends over 14 amino acids.

This clone was recorded only once. The chain couples TRBV15 to TRBJ2-3, with 10 bases fitting TRBD2. V shed 6 bases and J 5 bases; nucleotides not matched to a gene: 5. Germline V gives CDR1 LNHNV, CDR2 YYDKDF (reference sequence). The CDR3 sequence is 14 residues long. This CDR3 reads CATSQAGGRDTQYF. The CDR3 DNA is TGTGCCACCAGTCAAGCGGGAGGGAGAGATACGCAGTATTTT.

The V and J genes are TRBV7-9 and TRBJ2-7, with D perhaps TRBD1 (6 bases). The CDR3 totals 15 residues. V was clipped by 1 base and J by 7 bases, with 17 bases between them. The germline V gene has CDR1 SEHNR and CDR2 FQNEAQ (reference sequence). The CDR3 is CASSLDRLGAREQYF. The CDR3 nucleotides read TGTGCCAGCAGCTTAGACCGTCTGGGGGCCCGGGAGCAGTACTTC.

The chain is built from TRBV6-5 and TRBJ1-4; tentative D call: TRBD1 (5 bases). The germline V and J ends were trimmed by 2 bases and 4 bases, with 14 bases remaining between them. The germline CDR1 and CDR2 sequences are MNHEY and SVGAGI. The CDR3 length is 16 residues. CDR3 DNA: TGTGCCAGCAGTTACACCCATGGGGGGAGTAATGAAAAACTGTTTTTT. Residues: CASSYTHGGSNEKLFF.

The chain combines TRBV3-1 (or the pseudogene TRBV3-2) with TRBJ2-1, with TRBD1 as a possible D gene (6 bases). This CDR3 has 16 residues. Trimming cost V 1 base and J 1 base, with 11 bases left between them. Germline-derived CDR1 and CDR2 are LGHDT and YNNKEL (reference sequence). CDR3 in amino acids: CASSQVETGSYNEQFF. The CDR3 region has the DNA TGTGCCAGCAGCCAAGTTGAAACAGGGTCCTACAATGAGCAGTTCTTC.